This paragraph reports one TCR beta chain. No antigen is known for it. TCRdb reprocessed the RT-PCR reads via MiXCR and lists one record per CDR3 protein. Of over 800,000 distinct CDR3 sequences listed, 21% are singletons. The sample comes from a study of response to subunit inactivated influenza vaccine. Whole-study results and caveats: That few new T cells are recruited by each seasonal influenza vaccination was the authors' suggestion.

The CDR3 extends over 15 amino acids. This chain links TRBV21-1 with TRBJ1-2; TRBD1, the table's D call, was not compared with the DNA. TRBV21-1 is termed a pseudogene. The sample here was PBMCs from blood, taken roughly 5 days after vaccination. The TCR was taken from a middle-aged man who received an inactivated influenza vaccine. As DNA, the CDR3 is TGTGCCAGACCCCGTCCCGGGACAGGGGGCTCCGGCTACACCTTC. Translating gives CARPRPGTGGSGYTF.